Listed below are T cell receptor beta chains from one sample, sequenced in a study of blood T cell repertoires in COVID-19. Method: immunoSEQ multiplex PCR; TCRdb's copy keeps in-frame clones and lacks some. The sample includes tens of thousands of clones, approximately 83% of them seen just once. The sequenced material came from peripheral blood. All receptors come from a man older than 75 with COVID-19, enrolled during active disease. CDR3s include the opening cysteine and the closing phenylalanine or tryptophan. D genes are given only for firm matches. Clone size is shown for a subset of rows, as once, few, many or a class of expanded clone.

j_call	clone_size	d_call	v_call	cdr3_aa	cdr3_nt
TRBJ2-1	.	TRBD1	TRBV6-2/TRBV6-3	CASSLGGIDEQFF	TGTGCCAGCAGTTTAGGGGGCATAGATGAGCAGTTCTTC
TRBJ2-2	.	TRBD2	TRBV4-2	CASSQDSSGPNTGELFF	TGTGCCAGCAGCCAAGATTCTAGCGGGCCAAACACCGGGGAGCTGTTTTTT
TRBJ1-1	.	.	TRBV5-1	CASSLALTGAPQLLEAFF	TGCGCCAGCAGCTTGGCGCTCACAGGAGCGCCCCAATTACTTGAAGCTTTCTTT
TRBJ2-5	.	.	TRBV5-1	CASSLPGEETQYF	TGCGCCAGCAGCTTGCCTGGGGAGGAGACCCAGTACTTC
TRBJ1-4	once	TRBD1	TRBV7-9	CASSLTGGLEKLFF	TGTGCCAGCAGCTTGACAGGGGGCCTTGAAAAACTGTTTTTT
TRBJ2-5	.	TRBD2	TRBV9	CASSKDSGGETQYF	TGTGCCAGCAGCAAGGACAGCGGGGGTGAGACCCAGTACTTC
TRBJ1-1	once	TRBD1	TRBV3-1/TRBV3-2	CASSHIRDRGNTEAFF	TGTGCCAGCAGCCACATCCGGGACAGGGGAAACACTGAAGCTTTCTTT
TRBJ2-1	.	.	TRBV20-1	CSAYYNEQFF	TGCAGTGCATACTACAATGAGCAGTTCTTC
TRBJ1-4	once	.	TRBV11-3	CASSLAYTTNEKLFF	TGTGCCAGCTCATTGGCTTACACAACTAATGAAAAACTGTTTTTT
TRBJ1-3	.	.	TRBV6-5	CASSFTATGNTIYF	TGTGCCAGCAGTTTTACAGCTACTGGAAACACCATATATTTT
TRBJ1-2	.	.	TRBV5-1	CASSLGSRYGYTF	TGCGCCAGCAGCTTGGGTTCCCGGTATGGCTACACCTTC
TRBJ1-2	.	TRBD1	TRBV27	CASSSGQGLYGYTF	TGTGCCAGCAGTTCCGGACAGGGCCTCTATGGCTACACCTTC
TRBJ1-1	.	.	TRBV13	CASSFTGEGTEAFF	TGTGCCAGCAGCTTCACGGGGGAGGGCACTGAAGCTTTCTTT
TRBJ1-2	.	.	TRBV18	CASSPEGKGYGYTF	TGTGCCAGCTCACCAGAAGGAAAGGGGTATGGCTACACCTTC
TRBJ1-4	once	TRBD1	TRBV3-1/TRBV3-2	CASSQTWTGANEKLFF	TGTGCCAGCAGCCAAACCTGGACAGGGGCTAATGAAAAACTGTTTTTT
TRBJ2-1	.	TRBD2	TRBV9	CASSAGLEDAYNEQFF	TGTGCCAGCAGCGCCGGACTAGAAGACGCCTACAATGAGCAGTTCTTC
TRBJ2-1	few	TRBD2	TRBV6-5	CASKPGLAGYNEQFF	TGTGCCAGCAAACCAGGACTAGCGGGCTACAATGAGCAGTTCTTC
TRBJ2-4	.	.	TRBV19	CASRATGENIQYF	TGTGCCAGTAGGGCCACAGGAGAAAACATTCAGTACTTC
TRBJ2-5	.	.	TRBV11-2	CASSLGDLETQYF	TGTGCCAGCAGCTTGGGGGACTTAGAGACCCAGTACTTC
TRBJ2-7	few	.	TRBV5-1	CASSLGQIDEQYF	TGCGCCAGCAGCTTGGGGCAGATCGACGAGCAGTACTTC
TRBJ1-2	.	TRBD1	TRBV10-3	CAISESERTGGAYGYTF	TGTGCCATCAGTGAGTCGGAGAGGACAGGGGGAGCCTATGGCTACACCTTC
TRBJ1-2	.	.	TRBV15	CATSRDTASQNGYTF	TGTGCCACCAGCAGAGATACAGCTTCCCAGAATGGCTACACCTTC
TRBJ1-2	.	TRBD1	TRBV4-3	CASSLKTGEVEGYTF	TGCGCCAGCAGCCTTAAGACAGGGGAGGTAGAAGGCTACACCTTC
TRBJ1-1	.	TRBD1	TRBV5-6	CASSSPGQRLNTEAFF	TGTGCCAGCAGCTCACCGGGACAGAGACTGAACACTGAAGCTTTCTTT
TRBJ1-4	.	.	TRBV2	CASSENFGGGEKLFF	TGTGCCAGCAGTGAAAACTTCGGGGGAGGTGAAAAACTGTTTTTT
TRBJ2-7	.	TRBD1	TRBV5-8	CASSSSGQGYEQYF	TGTGCCAGCAGCTCCTCGGGACAGGGTTACGAGCAGTACTTC
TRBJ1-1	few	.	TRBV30	CAWQAGWMAEAFF	TGTGCCTGGCAGGCAGGGTGGATGGCTGAAGCTTTCTTT
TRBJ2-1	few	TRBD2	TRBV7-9	CASSLGGKEGNEQFF	TGTGCCAGCAGCTTGGGAGGGAAGGAGGGTAATGAGCAGTTCTTC
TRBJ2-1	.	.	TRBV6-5	CASTTGQGNEQFF	TGTGCCAGCACGACGGGGCAGGGGAATGAGCAGTTCTTC
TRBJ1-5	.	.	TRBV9	CASGFGSNQPQHF	TGTGCCAGCGGATTCGGGAGCAATCAGCCCCAGCATTTT
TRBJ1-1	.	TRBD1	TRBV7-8	CASSLGTGWAEAFF	TGTGCCAGCAGCCTGGGGACAGGGTGGGCTGAAGCTTTCTTT
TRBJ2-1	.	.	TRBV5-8	CASSSSLLYAYNEQFF	TGTGCCAGCAGCTCCTCGCTGCTTTACGCGTACAATGAGCAGTTCTTC
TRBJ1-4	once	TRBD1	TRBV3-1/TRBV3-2	CASSHQAGGLEKLFF	TGTGCCAGCAGCCACCAAGCAGGGGGCCTTGAAAAACTGTTTTTT
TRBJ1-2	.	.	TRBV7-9	CASSLQGLGYTF	TGTGCCAGCAGTTTACAGGGACTCGGCTACACCTTC
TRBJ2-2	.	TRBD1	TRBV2	CATSRTGDTGELFF	TGTGCCACCTCACGGACAGGGGACACCGGGGAGCTGTTTTTT
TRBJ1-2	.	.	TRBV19	CASSINNPGADYGYTF	TGTGCCAGTAGTATAAATAACCCAGGGGCGGACTATGGCTACACCTTC
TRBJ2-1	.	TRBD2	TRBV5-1	CASSVTSGDYNEQFF	TGCGCCAGCAGCGTGACTAGCGGGGATTACAATGAGCAGTTCTTC
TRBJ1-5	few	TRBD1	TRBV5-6	CASSLGAQGNQPQHF	TGTGCCAGCAGCTTGGGCGCACAGGGGAATCAGCCCCAGCATTTT
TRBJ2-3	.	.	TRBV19	CASSAGSGSDTQYF	TGTGCCAGTAGTGCGGGGTCGGGCAGTGATACGCAGTATTTT
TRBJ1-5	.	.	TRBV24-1	CATSEGRAGDNQPQHF	TGTGCCACCAGTGAGGGGAGGGCGGGGGACAATCAGCCCCAGCATTTT
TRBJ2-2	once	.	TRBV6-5	CASILLGTGELFF	TGTGCCAGCATCCTACTCGGGACCGGGGAGCTGTTTTTT
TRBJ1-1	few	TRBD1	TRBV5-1	CASSFGQGGRTEAFF	TGCGCCAGCAGCTTTGGACAGGGAGGGCGCACTGAAGCTTTCTTT
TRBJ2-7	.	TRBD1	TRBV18	CASSLGQGASYEQYF	TGTGCCAGCTCACTAGGACAGGGGGCATCCTACGAGCAGTACTTC
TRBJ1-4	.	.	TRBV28	CASLSRWQGGEEKLFF	TGTGCCAGCCTCTCCCGGTGGCAGGGAGGGGAGGAGAAACTGTTTTTT
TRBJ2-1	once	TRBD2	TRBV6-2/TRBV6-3	CASSLTTSGSRVEQFF	TGTGCCAGCAGTCTTACGACTAGCGGGAGTCGAGTGGAGCAGTTCTTC
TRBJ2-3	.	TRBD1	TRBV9	CASSARDRGTTDTQYF	TGTGCCAGCAGCGCTCGGGACAGGGGGACCACAGATACGCAGTATTTT
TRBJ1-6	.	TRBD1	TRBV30	CAWSVEGAQGSPLHF	TGTGCCTGGAGTGTCGAGGGGGCGCAGGGTTCACCCCTCCACTTT
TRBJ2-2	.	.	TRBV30	CAWSIDEAGELFF	TGTGCCTGGAGTATTGACGAGGCCGGGGAGCTGTTTTTT
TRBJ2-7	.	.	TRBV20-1	CSASGSVTYEQYF	TGCAGTGCTAGTGGCAGCGTAACCTACGAGCAGTACTTC
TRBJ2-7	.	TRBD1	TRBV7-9	CASRPGTDAYEQYF	TGTGCCAGCAGGCCCGGGACAGACGCCTACGAGCAGTACTTC
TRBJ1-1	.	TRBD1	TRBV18	CASSPTGQGDTEAFF	TGTGCCAGCTCACCAACAGGACAGGGTGACACTGAAGCTTTCTTT
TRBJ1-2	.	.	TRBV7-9	CASSSRVDGYTF	TGTGCCAGCAGCTCTCGGGTTGATGGCTACACCTTC
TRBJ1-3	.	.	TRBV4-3	CASSQDLRDSGNTIYF	TGCGCCAGCAGCCAAGATCTCAGGGACTCTGGAAACACCATATATTTT
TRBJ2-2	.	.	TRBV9	CASSVEATGRSGELFF	TGTGCCAGCAGCGTAGAAGCTACAGGGCGATCCGGGGAGCTGTTTTTT
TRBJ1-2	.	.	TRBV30	CASQDSSNGGYTF	TGCGCCTCCCAGGACAGCTCGAACGGTGGCTACACCTTC
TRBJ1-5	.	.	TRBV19	CASIRGQNSNQPQHF	TGTGCCAGTATTCGAGGGCAGAATAGCAATCAGCCCCAGCATTTT
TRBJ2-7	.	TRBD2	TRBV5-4	CASSSGTSGGFEQYF	TGTGCCAGCAGCTCAGGGACTAGCGGGGGGTTCGAGCAGTACTTC